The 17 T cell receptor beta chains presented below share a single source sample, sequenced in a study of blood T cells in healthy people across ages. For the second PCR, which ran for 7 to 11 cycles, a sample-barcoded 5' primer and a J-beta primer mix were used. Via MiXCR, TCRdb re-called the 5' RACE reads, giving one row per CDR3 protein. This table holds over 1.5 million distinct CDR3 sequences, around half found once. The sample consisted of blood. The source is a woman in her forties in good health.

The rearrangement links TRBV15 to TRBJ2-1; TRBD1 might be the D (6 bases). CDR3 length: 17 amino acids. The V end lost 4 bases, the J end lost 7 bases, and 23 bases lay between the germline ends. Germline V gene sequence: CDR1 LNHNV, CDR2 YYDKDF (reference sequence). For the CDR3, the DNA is TGTGCCACCAGCACCGTTCCTACAGGGTCCTTTCGGAATGAGCAGTTCTTC. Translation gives CATSTVPTGSFRNEQFF.

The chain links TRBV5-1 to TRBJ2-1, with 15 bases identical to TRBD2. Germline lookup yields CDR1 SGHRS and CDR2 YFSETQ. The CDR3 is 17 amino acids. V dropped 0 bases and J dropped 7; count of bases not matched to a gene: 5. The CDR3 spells CASSLGRTSGRANEQFF. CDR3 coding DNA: TGCGCCAGCAGCTTGGGCCGGACTAGCGGGAGGGCGAATGAGCAGTTCTTC.

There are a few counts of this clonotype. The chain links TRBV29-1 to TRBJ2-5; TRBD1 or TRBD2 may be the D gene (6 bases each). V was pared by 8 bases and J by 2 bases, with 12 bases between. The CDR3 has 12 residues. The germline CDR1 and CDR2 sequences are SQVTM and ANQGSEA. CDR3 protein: CSQGGYQETQYF. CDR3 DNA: TGCAGCCAAGGGGGGTATCAAGAGACCCAGTACTTC.

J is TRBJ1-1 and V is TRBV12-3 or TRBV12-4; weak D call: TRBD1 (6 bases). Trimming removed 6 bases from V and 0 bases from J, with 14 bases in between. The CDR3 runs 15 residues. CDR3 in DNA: TGTGCCAGCAGCCCACAGGGAGCTATGAACACTGAAGCTTTCTTT. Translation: CASSPQGAMNTEAFF.

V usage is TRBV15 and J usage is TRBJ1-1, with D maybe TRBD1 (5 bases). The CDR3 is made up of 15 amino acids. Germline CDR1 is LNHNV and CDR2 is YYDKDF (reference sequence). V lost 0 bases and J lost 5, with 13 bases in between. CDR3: CATSRDGRGWTEAFF. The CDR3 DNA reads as TGTGCCACCAGCAGAGATGGGAGGGGATGGACTGAAGCTTTCTTT.

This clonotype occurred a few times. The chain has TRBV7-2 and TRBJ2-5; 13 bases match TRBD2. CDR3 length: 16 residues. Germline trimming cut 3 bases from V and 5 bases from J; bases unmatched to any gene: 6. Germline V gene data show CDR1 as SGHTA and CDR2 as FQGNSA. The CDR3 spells CASSFQTSGGRETQYF. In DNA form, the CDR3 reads TGTGCCAGCAGCTTTCAGACTAGCGGGGGGAGGGAGACCCAGTACTTC.

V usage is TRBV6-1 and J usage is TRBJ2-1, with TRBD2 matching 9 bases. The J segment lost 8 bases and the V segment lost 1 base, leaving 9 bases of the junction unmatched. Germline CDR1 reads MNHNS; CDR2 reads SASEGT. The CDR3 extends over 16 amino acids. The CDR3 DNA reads TGTGCCAGCAGTGAAGTACTCGCGGGGGGGCGGGATGAGCAGTTCTTC. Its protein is CASSEVLAGGRDEQFF.

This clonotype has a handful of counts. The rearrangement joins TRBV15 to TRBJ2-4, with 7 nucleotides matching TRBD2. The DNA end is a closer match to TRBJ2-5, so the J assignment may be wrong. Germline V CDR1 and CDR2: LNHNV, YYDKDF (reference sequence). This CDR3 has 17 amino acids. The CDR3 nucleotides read TGTGCCACCAGCAGAGATCCGCGGGGAGGGGCGACGGAGACCCAGTACTTC. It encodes CATSRDPRGGATETQYF.

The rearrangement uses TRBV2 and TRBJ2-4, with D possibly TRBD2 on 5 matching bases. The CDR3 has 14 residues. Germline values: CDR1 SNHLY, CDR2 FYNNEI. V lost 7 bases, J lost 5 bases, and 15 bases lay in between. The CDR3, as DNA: TGTGCCAGCAATTATGAAATACTAGAAAACATTCAGTACTTC. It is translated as CASNYEILENIQYF.

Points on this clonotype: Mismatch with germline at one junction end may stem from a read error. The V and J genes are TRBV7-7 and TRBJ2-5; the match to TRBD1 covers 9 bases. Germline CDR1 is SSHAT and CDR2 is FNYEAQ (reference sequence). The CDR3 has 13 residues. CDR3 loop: CASSLGQGKTQYF. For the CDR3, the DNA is TGTGCTAGCAGCTTAGGACAGGGGAAGACCCAGTACTTC.

The CDR3 DNA reads TGCGCCAGCAGTCTCGGGGTTGCTGGGCCCTACGAGCAGTACTTC. This codes for CASSLGVAGPYEQYF. The rearrangement joins TRBV5-1 to TRBJ2-7; possible D gene TRBD2, 5 bases. This CDR3 has 15 amino acids. V lost 5 bases and J lost 2, with 17 bases in between. CDR1 SGHRS and CDR2 YFSETQ come from the germline V gene.

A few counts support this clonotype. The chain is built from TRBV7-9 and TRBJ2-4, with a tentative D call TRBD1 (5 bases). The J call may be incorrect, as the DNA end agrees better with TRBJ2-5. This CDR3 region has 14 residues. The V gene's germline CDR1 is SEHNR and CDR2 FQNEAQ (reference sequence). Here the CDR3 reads CASENTDRGETQYF. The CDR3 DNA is TGTGCCAGCGAGAATACGGATAGGGGCGAGACCCAGTACTTC.

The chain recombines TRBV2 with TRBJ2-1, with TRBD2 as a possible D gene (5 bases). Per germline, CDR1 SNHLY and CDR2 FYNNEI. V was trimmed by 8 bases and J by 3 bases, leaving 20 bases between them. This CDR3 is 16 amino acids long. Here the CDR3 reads CASLAMTNAIYNEQFF. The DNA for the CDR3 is TGTGCCAGCTTAGCAATGACTAACGCGATCTACAATGAGCAGTTCTTC. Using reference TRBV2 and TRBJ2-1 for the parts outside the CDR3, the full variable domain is EPEVTQTPSHQVTQMGQEVILRCVPISNHLYFYWYRQILGQKVEFLVSFYNNEISEKSEIFDDQFSVERPDGSNFTLKIRSTKLEDSAMYFCASLAMTNAIYNEQFFGPGTRLTVL.

The CDR3 nucleotides read TGCGCCAGCAGGCTTAGACAGGGGGCTGGTGAGCAGTTCTTC. It is translated as CASRLRQGAGEQFF. The genes are TRBV4-3 and TRBJ2-1; 10 bases are shared with TRBD1. Germline CDR1 is LGHNA and CDR2 is YSLEER. J gave up 9 bases and V 6 bases, and 8 bases lay outside the gene matches. CDR3 length: 14 amino acids.

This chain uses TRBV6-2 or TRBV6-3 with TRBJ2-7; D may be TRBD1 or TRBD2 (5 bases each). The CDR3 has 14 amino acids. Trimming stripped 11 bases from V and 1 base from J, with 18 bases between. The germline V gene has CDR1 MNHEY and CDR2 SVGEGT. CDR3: CACGGTGRSYEQYF. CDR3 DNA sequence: TGTGCCTGCGGTGGGACGGGACGATCCTACGAGCAGTACTTC.

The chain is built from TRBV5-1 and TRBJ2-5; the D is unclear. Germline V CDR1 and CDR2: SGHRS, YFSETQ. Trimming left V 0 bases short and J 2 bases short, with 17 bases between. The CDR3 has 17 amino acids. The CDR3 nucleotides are TGCGCCAGCAGCTTGGGGCATGATTATGCCCGTCAAGAGACCCAGTACTTC. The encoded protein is CASSLGHDYARQETQYF.

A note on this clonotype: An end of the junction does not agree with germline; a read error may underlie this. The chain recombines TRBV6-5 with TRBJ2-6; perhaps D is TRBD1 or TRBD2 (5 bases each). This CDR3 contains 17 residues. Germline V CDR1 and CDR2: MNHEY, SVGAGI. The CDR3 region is CASGYSGQPSGANVLTF. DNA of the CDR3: TGTGCCAGCGGTTACTCGGGGCAGCCCTCTGGGGCCAACGTCCTGACTTTC.